These T cell receptor beta chains were read from a single sample in a study of Ad26.COV2.S vaccination and SARS-CoV-2 variants. Clones were sequenced by immunoSEQ multiplex PCR, and TCRdb holds only the in-frame ones, with some missing. This table holds approximately 460,000 clones, 89% found once. The sample here was peripheral blood, taken in a trial of Ad26.COV2.S vaccine versus placebo. Receptors were obtained from a person aged 18-60 years who received the Ad26.COV2.S COVID-19 vaccine or a placebo. Both conserved end residues are part of each CDR3. The D gene is left open where the match is weak. Clone size is given for some rows only: seen once, a few or many times, or a class if the clone is expanded.

clone_size d_call j_call v_call cdr3_aa cdr3_nt
. . TRBJ2-7 TRBV5-6 CASSHQGGYTYEQYF TGTGCCAGCAGCCACCAGGGGGGGTACACCTACGAGCAGTACTTC
. TRBD1 TRBJ1-5 TRBV7-2 CASSLTGGNQPQHF TGTGCCAGCAGCTTAACAGGGGGCAATCAGCCCCAGCATTTT
. . TRBJ2-7 TRBV28 CASSTQRGPSSEQYF TGTGCCAGCAGTACTCAACGGGGGCCCTCCTCCGAGCAGTACTTC
once . TRBJ2-1 TRBV29-1 CSVERVQGVNEQFF TGCAGCGTTGAACGGGTCCAGGGTGTCAATGAGCAGTTCTTC
. . TRBJ1-1 TRBV5-1 CASSFDERTTNTEAFF TGCGCCAGCAGCTTCGACGAAAGGACCACGAACACTGAAGCTTTCTTT
. . TRBJ1-5 TRBV28 CASSRTRVFQPQHF TGTGCCAGCAGTCGGACCAGGGTCTTTCAGCCCCAGCATTTT
few TRBD1 TRBJ2-2 TRBV5-1 CASHHTDREAGELFF TGCGCCAGCCACCATACGGACAGGGAGGCCGGGGAGCTGTTTTTT
once . TRBJ1-5 TRBV21-1 CASSKGVGFGNQPQHF .
. . TRBJ1-1 TRBV2 CASSEARGKRTEAFF TGTGCCAGCAGTGAAGCGCGGGGGAAACGGACTGAAGCTTTCTTT
. . TRBJ2-7 TRBV7-2 CASSLGGHYEQYF TGTGCCAGCAGCCTGGGGGGGCACTACGAGCAGTACTTC
once . TRBJ1-1 TRBV11-2 CASSSQNAVNTEAFF TGTGCCAGCAGCTCACAAAACGCAGTGAACACTGAAGCTTTCTTT
. . TRBJ2-7 TRBV18 CASSPLGYEQYF TGTGCCAGCTCACCACTCGGCTACGAGCAGTACTTC
. . TRBJ1-3 TRBV30 CAWSVVPGNAGNTIYF TGTGCCTGGAGTGTTGTGCCCGGGAATGCTGGAAACACCATATATTTT
few . TRBJ2-7 TRBV7-9 CASSLDLYEQYF TGTGCCAGCAGCTTAGATCTCTACGAGCAGTACTTC
. TRBD2 TRBJ2-3 TRBV24-1 CATSDLGLDGGDTQYF TGTGCCACCAGTGATTTGGGCCTCGACGGGGGGGATACGCAGTATTTT
. TRBD1 TRBJ2-7 TRBV13 CASSGQGRYEQYF TGTGCCAGCAGTGGACAGGGACGCTACGAGCAGTACTTC
. . TRBJ1-1 TRBV28 CASRSGQGTEAFF TGTGCCAGCAGGTCAGGTCAGGGTACTGAAGCTTTCTTT
. . TRBJ1-2 TRBV7-3 CASSSKAGYGYTF TGTGCCAGCAGCTCTAAAGCCGGATATGGCTACACCTTC
. . TRBJ1-5 TRBV27 CASSVRSYQPQHF TGTGCCAGCAGTGTCAGGAGCTATCAGCCCCAGCATTTT
. . TRBJ2-3 TRBV6-5 CASSSAGTDTQYF TGTGCCAGCAGTTCGGCGGGCACAGATACGCAGTATTTT
. TRBD2 TRBJ2-7 TRBV5-4 CASSLGVRAGGGYEQYF TGTGCCAGCAGCCTTGGGGTGCGAGCGGGGGGTGGGTACGAGCAGTACTTC
. . TRBJ2-3 TRBV11-2 CASSFSRTSTDTQYF TGTGCCAGCAGCTTTAGTCGGACCAGCACAGATACGCAGTATTTT
. . TRBJ2-1 TRBV6-4 CASSDFRYSNKQFF TGTGCCAGCAGTGACTTCAGGTACAGTAACAAGCAGTTCTTC
. . TRBJ1-5 TRBV4-2 CASSLVTGQGTNQPQHF TGTGCCAGCAGCCTCGTAACCGGGCAGGGAACAAATCAGCCCCAGCATTTT
. . TRBJ1-5 TRBV27 CASSSTQQPQHF TGTGCCAGCAGTTCAACACAGCAGCCCCAGCATTTT
. . TRBJ2-1 TRBV2 CASMRLGDNEQFF TGTGCCAGCATGCGACTAGGGGACAATGAGCAGTTCTTC
. . TRBJ1-1 TRBV29-1 CSVEEAPDTEAFF TGCAGCGTTGAAGAGGCCCCCGACACTGAAGCTTTCTTT
. TRBD1 TRBJ1-6 TRBV7-3 CASSLQGAGSPLHF TGTGCCAGCAGCTTACAGGGGGCGGGTTCACCCCTCCACTTT
. . TRBJ1-3 TRBV7-2 CASSLTGGLVGNTIYF TGTGCCAGCAGTTTAACCGGGGGGCTGGTTGGAAACACCATATATTTT
. TRBD2 TRBJ2-5 TRBV14 CASSQDWPSGSPETQYF TGTGCCAGCAGCCAAGATTGGCCTAGCGGGAGTCCAGAGACCCAGTACTTC
. . TRBJ1-3 TRBV7-3 CASSLLPTQGSGNTIYF TGTGCCAGCAGCTTACTCCCGACTCAGGGGTCGGGAAACACCATATATTTT
once . TRBJ2-6 TRBV7-8 CASSLDLQFSGANVLTF TGTGCCAGCAGCTTAGACCTTCAGTTCTCTGGGGCCAACGTCCTGACTTTC
. . TRBJ1-1 TRBV11-2 CASSSFEAFF TGTGCCAGCAGCTCGTTCGAAGCTTTCTTT
. . TRBJ1-1 TRBV7-2 CASSLGKVTEAFF TGTGCCAGCAGCTTAGGGAAGGTGACTGAAGCTTTCTTT
. . TRBJ1-2 TRBV19 CASSTIRRGGGYTF TGTGCCAGTTCTACCATCAGAAGGGGTGGTGGCTACACCTTC
. . TRBJ1-4 TRBV11-2 CASRGAEKLFF TGTGCCAGCAGAGGGGCTGAAAAACTGTTTTTT
. . TRBJ2-1 TRBV28 CASSLPTEQFF TGTGCCAGCAGTTTACCCACCGAGCAGTTCTTC
. . TRBJ1-1 TRBV28 CASSIPTGLGKNTEAFF TGTGCCAGCAGTATCCCGACCGGGCTCGGTAAGAATACTGAAGCTTTCTTT
. TRBD2 TRBJ2-3 TRBV5-1 CASSQAGGTDTQYF TGCGCCAGCAGCCAAGCGGGGGGCACAGATACGCAGTATTTT
. . TRBJ1-3 TRBV7-2 CASSLVLGSYGNTIYF TGTGCCAGCAGCTTGGTTCTAGGTTCTTATGGAAACACCATATATTTT
once . TRBJ2-7 TRBV7-9 CASSYPQTYEQYF TGTGCCAGCAGCTATCCCCAGACCTACGAGCAGTACTTC
. TRBD2 TRBJ2-7 TRBV5-4 CASSQRGGASEQYF TGTGCCAGCAGCCAACGGGGGGGAGCGTCTGAGCAGTACTTC
. . TRBJ1-5 TRBV27 CASSLVQGGNQPQHF TGTGCCAGCAGTTTGGTTCAAGGGGGCAATCAGCCCCAGCATTTT
once TRBD1 TRBJ1-5 TRBV5-1 CASSLGQGIQPQHF TGCGCCAGCAGCCTGGGACAGGGAATACAGCCCCAGCATTTT
. . TRBJ1-4 TRBV5-4 CASSLSTGQNNEKLFF TGTGCCAGCAGCTTGAGTACGGGACAAAATAATGAAAAACTGTTTTTT
. . TRBJ2-1 TRBV21-1 CASSKDGTKEHEQFF TGTGCCAGCAGCAAAGACGGGACAAAGGAGCATGAGCAGTTCTTC
. . TRBJ2-5 TRBV7-9 CASSLVGGIQETQYF TGTGCCAGCAGCTTAGTGGGGGGTATACAAGAGACCCAGTACTTC
. . TRBJ2-2 TRBV14 CASSLRLGTGELFF TGTGCCAGCAGCCTACGATTAGGCACCGGGGAGCTGTTTTTT
. . TRBJ1-5 TRBV19 CASSIAFRVQPQHF TGTGCCAGTAGTATTGCCTTCAGGGTTCAGCCCCAGCATTTT